These T cell receptor beta chains were read from a single sample in a study of blood T cell repertoires in COVID-19. The method was immunoSEQ multiplex PCR; TCRdb's version includes in-frame clones alone and lacks a portion of them. The table lists tens of thousands of clones, 70% to 85% of them singletons. Sequencing was done on a sample of peripheral blood. The source of these receptors is a man between 50 and 59 years old with COVID-19, enrolled during active disease. CDR3s include the opening cysteine and the closing phenylalanine or tryptophan. A D gene is named only where the DNA matches it firmly. Expanded clones are given a class, and other clones once, few, many or no size at all.

d_gene	abundance	v_gene	len	j_gene	CDR3aa
TRBD2	NA	TRBV7-2	16	TRBJ2-1	CASSAGLAGGYNEQFF
TRBD1	NA	TRBV19	13	TRBJ2-7	CASSLNRGYEQYF
NA	NA	TRBV11-2	18	TRBJ2-2	CASSLDQGGQANTGELFF
NA	few	TRBV6-5	13	TRBJ1-2	CASNLREGGGYTF
NA	few	TRBV2	13	TRBJ1-5	CASSVGPGQPQHF
NA	NA	TRBV9	14	TRBJ1-3	CASSVDTGGNTIYF
NA	NA	TRBV19	12	TRBJ1-1	CASRSVIAEAFF
TRBD1	NA	TRBV10-2	15	TRBJ2-3	CASSEVGGYTDTQYF
NA	NA	TRBV19	12	TRBJ1-5	CASSMLNQPQHF
NA	NA	TRBV2	13	TRBJ2-7	CASTGNRGYEQYF
TRBD1	NA	TRBV19	15	TRBJ1-5	CASSSGTGAYQPQHF
NA	NA	TRBV28	16	TRBJ2-1	CASSTWDTSSYNEQFF
TRBD2	NA	TRBV4-3	16	TRBJ2-3	CASSQELGGATDTQYF
TRBD1	NA	TRBV6-5	14	TRBJ1-3	CASSYGQEGNTIYF
NA	NA	TRBV4-1	14	TRBJ2-7	CASSHLGGRYEQYF
NA	NA	TRBV7-6	14	TRBJ2-1	CASSLAGGVDEQFF
NA	NA	TRBV2	13	TRBJ2-1	CASRTGWLGEQFF
NA	once	TRBV19	22	TRBJ2-3	CASSIESSGGRGTWSLTDTQYF
NA	NA	TRBV6-5	14	TRBJ2-2	CASSEGPATGELFF
NA	NA	TRBV7-6	16	TRBJ2-1	CASSPSTVSKYNEQFF
TRBD1	NA	TRBV9	15	TRBJ1-3	CASSVEAGGADTIYF
TRBD2	NA	TRBV5-1	19	TRBJ2-3	CASSTLPSGGIIRTDTQYF
NA	NA	TRBV18	16	TRBJ2-5	CASSPLAGSRQETQYF
TRBD1	NA	TRBV29-1	16	TRBJ1-4	CSVGGIPGQGGEKLFF
NA	NA	TRBV5-1	15	TRBJ2-7	CASSLEAGSSYEQYF
NA	NA	TRBV12-5	17	TRBJ2-1	CASGLGRDTQSYNEQFF
TRBD1	once	TRBV11-3	15	TRBJ2-7	CASSSGQGKGYEQYF
TRBD2	NA	TRBV2	14	TRBJ2-5	CASSERTSGGTQYF
TRBD1	NA	TRBV18	13	TRBJ1-1	CASSQGTDLRAFF
NA	NA	TRBV6-4	15	TRBJ1-6	CASSDLGRGNSPLHF
NA	NA	TRBV7-3	14	TRBJ1-2	CASSLGQRGYGYTF
TRBD1	NA	TRBV5-6	18	TRBJ1-1	CASSLAWTGGPANTEAFF